This T cell receptor (beta chain) was captured in a study of regulatory T cells in long-lasting Graves disease. General observations from the study: Persistent disease preferred TRBV28, TRBJ1-2 and TRBJ2-5.

V was pared by 5 bases and J by 4 bases, with 17 bases between. The CDR3 loop spans 15 amino acids. The germline gives CDR1 MNHEY, CDR2 SVGEGT. Time point indicated: persistent/refractory GD, antithyroid drugs over 5 years with positive TRAb. There was RNA extracted from PBMCs, and the TCR library was made from it. EDTA tubes received 7.5 to 9 milliliters of drawn peripheral blood. Relying on iRepertoire HTBI primers and Arm-PCR of CDR3 regions, the team built TCR beta libraries. MiXCR, run by TCRdb on the multiplex PCR reads, gives a single entry per CDR3 protein. The sample contains roughly 700,000 distinct CDR3 sequences, 30% of which appear only once. In the case of this clonotype: What it binds is unknown. A far larger clone lies a single base away; this is likely a read error.

The chain links TRBV6-2 or TRBV6-3 to TRBJ1-1; the D gene is possibly TRBD1 (6 bases). The receptor comes from a female donor with Graves disease. The sample was peripheral blood mononuclear cells (PBMCs), taken when the disease was refractory, from a patient treated with antithyroid drugs. CDR3 protein: CASSERLDRSTEAFF. Here the CDR3 DNA reads TGTGCCAGCAGTGAACGCCTCGACAGGAGCACTGAAGCTTTCTTT.